A single count supports the clone carrying this T cell receptor (beta chain). This CDR3 has 16 residues. Between the trimmed V and J ends, which lost 0 bases and 1 base, there was a span of 13 bases. Germline V gives CDR1 SGHDT, CDR2 YYEEEE. The data derive from a study of blood T cell repertoires in COVID-19. Clones were read by immunoSEQ multiplex PCR, and TCRdb kept only the in-frame ones, dropping some. The sample records roughly 250,000 clones, 75% to 90% being singletons. The TCR was taken from a human donor in a cohort sampled during active COVID-19. This chain joins TRBV5-6 and TRBJ1-1; perhaps TRBD1 as D (6 bases). The sequencing input was peripheral blood. CDR3 DNA sequence: TGTGCCAGCAGCTTGGTTTGGTACAGGGCGAACACTGAAGCTTTCTTT. This translates into CASSLVWYRANTEAFF.